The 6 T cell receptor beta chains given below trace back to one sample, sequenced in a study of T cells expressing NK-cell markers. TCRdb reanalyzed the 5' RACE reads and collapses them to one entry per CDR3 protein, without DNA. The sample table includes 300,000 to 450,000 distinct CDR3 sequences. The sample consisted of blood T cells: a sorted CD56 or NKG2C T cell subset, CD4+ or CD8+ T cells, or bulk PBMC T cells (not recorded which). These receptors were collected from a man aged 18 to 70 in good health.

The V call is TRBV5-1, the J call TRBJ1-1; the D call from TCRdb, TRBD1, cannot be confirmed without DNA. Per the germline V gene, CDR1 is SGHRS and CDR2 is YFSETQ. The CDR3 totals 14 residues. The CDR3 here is CATSRGGRYAEAFF.

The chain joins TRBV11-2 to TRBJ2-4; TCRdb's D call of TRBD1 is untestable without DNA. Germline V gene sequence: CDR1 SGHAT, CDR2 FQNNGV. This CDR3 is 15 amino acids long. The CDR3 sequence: CASRNPGQGKNIQYF.

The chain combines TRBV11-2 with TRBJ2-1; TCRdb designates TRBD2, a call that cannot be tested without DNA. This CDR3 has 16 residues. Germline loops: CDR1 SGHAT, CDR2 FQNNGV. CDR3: CASSLAGGARGVEQFF.

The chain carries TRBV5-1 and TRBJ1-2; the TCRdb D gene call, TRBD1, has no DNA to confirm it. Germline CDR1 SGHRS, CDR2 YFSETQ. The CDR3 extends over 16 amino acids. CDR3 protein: CASSRTGVTKDYGYTF.

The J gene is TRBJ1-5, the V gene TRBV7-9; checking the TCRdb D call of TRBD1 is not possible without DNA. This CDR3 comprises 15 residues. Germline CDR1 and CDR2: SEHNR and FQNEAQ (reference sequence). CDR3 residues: CASSSGTGGGQPQHF.

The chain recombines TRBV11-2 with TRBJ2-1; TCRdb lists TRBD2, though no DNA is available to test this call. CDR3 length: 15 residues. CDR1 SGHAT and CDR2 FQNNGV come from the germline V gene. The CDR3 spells CASSLATGLANEQFF.